A selection of T cell receptor beta chains follows, all from one sample in a study of T-cell reconstitution after alpha-beta-depleted transplantation in children. TCRdb independently ran MiXCR on the PCR reads; one entry per CDR3 protein. The data hold 400,000 to 450,000 distinct CDR3 sequences, with roughly two fifths observed a single time. This specimen consisted of PBMCs, obtained before TCRalphabeta/CD19-depleted stem cell transplant. The receptors come from a girl aged 2-10 years with aplastic anemia, due to receive a stem cell transplant. Both conserved end residues are trimmed from each CDR3.

CDR3: ASSSGQGANTGELF
J: TRBJ2-2
V: TRBV5-1

CDR3: ASTHKVLAGGPETQY
J: TRBJ2-5
V: TRBV4-1

CDR3: ASSPRPGTSDDNEQF
J: TRBJ2-1
V: TRBV7-7

CDR3: ASSPGRDNGYT
J: TRBJ1-2
V: TRBV18

CDR3: ASSQDWASGGPTDTQY
J: TRBJ2-3
V: TRBV4-2

CDR3: ASSEWGAGGTGELF
J: TRBJ2-2
V: TRBV9

CDR3: ASSPALNTGELF
J: TRBJ2-2
V: TRBV18

CDR3: ASSIGAGVGDQPQH
J: TRBJ1-5
V: TRBV12-3/TRBV12-4

CDR3: SGQGSYEQY
J: TRBJ2-7
V: TRBV20-1

CDR3: ASSLGGGSLGNQPQH
J: TRBJ1-5
V: TRBV7-2

CDR3: ASTGSSGNTIY
J: TRBJ1-3
V: TRBV7-2

CDR3: ASNPGDRGLRDEQF
J: TRBJ2-1
V: TRBV12-3/TRBV12-4

CDR3: ASSLDLGPGQGRHEQF
J: TRBJ2-1
V: TRBV11-2

CDR3: ASSLVAGVTDTQY
J: TRBJ2-3
V: TRBV5-5

CDR3: SASYLFPDIDRTDTQY
J: TRBJ2-3
V: TRBV20-1

CDR3: ASSSSSGSFSYNEQF
J: TRBJ2-1
V: TRBV7-6

CDR3: ASSPGGGDYNEQF
J: TRBJ2-1
V: TRBV5-1

CDR3: ASSRLTGTEYEQY
J: TRBJ2-7
V: TRBV4-1

CDR3: ASSDGTSGLTDTQY
J: TRBJ2-3
V: TRBV7-6

CDR3: ASSPSRDTYNEQF
J: TRBJ2-1
V: TRBV18

CDR3: SARDAMTDRRSYNEQF
J: TRBJ2-1
V: TRBV20-1

CDR3: ASRRPKGGRYIYSNQPQH
J: TRBJ1-5
V: TRBV7-6

CDR3: ASSLVGNNYGYT
J: TRBJ1-2
V: TRBV12-3/TRBV12-4

CDR3: SAIGTSINEQF
J: TRBJ2-1
V: TRBV20-1

CDR3: ASSRRADTEAF
J: TRBJ1-1
V: TRBV3-1

CDR3: ASSPRFRGVYEQY
J: TRBJ2-7
V: TRBV28

CDR3: ASSPAGPRRETQY
J: TRBJ2-5
V: TRBV27

CDR3: ASSDRGLRSPLH
J: TRBJ1-6
V: TRBV28

CDR3: ASFTPASGYNEQF
J: TRBJ2-1
V: TRBV2

CDR3: ASSFPPGTDTQY
J: TRBJ2-3
V: TRBV18

CDR3: ASSSGQGFYEQY
J: TRBJ2-7
V: TRBV27

CDR3: ASSPLLAGAIFSYEQY
J: TRBJ2-7
V: TRBV5-1

CDR3: ASSLGAGGWAGELF
J: TRBJ2-2
V: TRBV7-2

CDR3: SALEGGGGRLAGETQY
J: TRBJ2-5
V: TRBV20-1

CDR3: ASSFTSGSSYEQY
J: TRBJ2-7
V: TRBV4-2

CDR3: ASSPTGTGGARQF
J: TRBJ2-1
V: TRBV7-9

CDR3: ASSLEFFAGTTGDTQY
J: TRBJ2-3
V: TRBV5-5

CDR3: SARRERLGNQPQH
J: TRBJ1-5
V: TRBV20-1

CDR3: SASGTGDIFGQY
J: TRBJ2-7
V: TRBV20-1

CDR3: ASSQTQLNQPQH
J: TRBJ1-5
V: TRBV2

CDR3: ASSFWASGGTDTQY
J: TRBJ2-3
V: TRBV27

CDR3: ASSPGQWENYGYT
J: TRBJ1-2
V: TRBV5-1

CDR3: ASSPRGTGDNEQF
J: TRBJ2-1
V: TRBV7-9

CDR3: AWAGTGTTDTQY
J: TRBJ2-3
V: TRBV30

CDR3: ASSWTRGAEAF
J: TRBJ1-1
V: TRBV6-5

CDR3: SARGSGGTDTQY
J: TRBJ2-3
V: TRBV20-1

CDR3: ASSRDRGRGYEQY
J: TRBJ2-7
V: TRBV5-5

CDR3: ASSPGSRDTGELF
J: TRBJ2-2
V: TRBV6-1

CDR3: ASSQDILNYGYT
J: TRBJ1-2
V: TRBV4-3

CDR3: ATLTRRGEQF
J: TRBJ2-1
V: TRBV12-3/TRBV12-4

CDR3: ASSGHESGRAEETQY
J: TRBJ2-5
V: TRBV5-4

CDR3: ASSPMQDRRQPQH
J: TRBJ1-5
V: TRBV18